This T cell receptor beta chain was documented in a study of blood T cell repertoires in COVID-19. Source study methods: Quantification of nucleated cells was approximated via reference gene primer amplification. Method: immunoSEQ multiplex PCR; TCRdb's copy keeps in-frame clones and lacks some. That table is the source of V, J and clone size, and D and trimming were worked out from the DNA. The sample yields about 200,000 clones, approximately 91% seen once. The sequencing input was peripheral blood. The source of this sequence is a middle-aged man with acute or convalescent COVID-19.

CDR3 region: CASSYTPLAGGKNTGELFF. For the CDR3, the DNA is TGTGCCAGCAGTTACACTCCACTAGCGGGGGGCAAGAACACCGGGGAGCTGTTTTTT. The chain uses TRBV6-2 or TRBV6-3 and TRBJ2-2, with 12 nucleotides matching TRBD2. The CDR3 length is 19 residues. Germline V CDR1 and CDR2: MNHEY, SVGEGT. The junction had 8 bases not matched to a gene; V was cut back by 2 bases and J by 1 base.